This T cell receptor beta chain was found in a study of T-cell memory formation after mild COVID-19. With constant-segment primers, 5'RACE yielded cDNA libraries of TCR alpha and TCR beta that carried sample barcodes and UMIs. TCRdb fed the 5' RACE reads into MiXCR, producing one record per CDR3 protein. The table has roughly 310,000 distinct CDR3 sequences, roughly 15% seen once. Overall study results and limits: Shrinking CD4+ clones were chiefly CM and EM; CD8+ ones were chiefly EMRA.

A few counts support this clonotype. Its specificity is not known. CDR3 size: 13 residues. V dropped 8 bases and J dropped 5; count of bases not matched to a gene: 9. Germline V CDR1 and CDR2: MNHEY, SVGAGI. The sequenced material came from PBMCs or a T cell subset sorted from them (not recorded which). V usage is TRBV6-5 and J usage is TRBJ2-7, with 7 bases identical to TRBD1. This receptor was identified in a man aged 18-30 years who had mild COVID-19 (a few samples of this study predate the infection). Cell type and time point are not known. The CDR3 loop is CASQGDTFHEQYF. For the CDR3, the DNA is TGTGCCAGCCAGGGGGACACCTTCCACGAGCAGTACTTC.